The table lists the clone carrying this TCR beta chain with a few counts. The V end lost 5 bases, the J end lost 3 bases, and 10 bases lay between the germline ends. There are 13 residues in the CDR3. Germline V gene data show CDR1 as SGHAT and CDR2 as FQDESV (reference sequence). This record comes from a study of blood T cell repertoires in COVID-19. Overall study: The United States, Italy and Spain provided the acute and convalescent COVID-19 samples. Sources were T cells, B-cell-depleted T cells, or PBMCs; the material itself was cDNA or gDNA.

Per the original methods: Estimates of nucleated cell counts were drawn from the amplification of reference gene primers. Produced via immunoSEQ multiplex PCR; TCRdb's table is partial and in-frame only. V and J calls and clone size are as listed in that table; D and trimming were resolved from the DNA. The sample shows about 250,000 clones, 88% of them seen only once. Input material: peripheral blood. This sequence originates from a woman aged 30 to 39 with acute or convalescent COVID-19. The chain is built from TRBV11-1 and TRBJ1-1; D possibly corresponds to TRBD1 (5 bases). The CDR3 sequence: CASSHSRDTEAFF. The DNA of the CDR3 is TGTGCCAGCAGCCACAGCAGGGACACTGAAGCTTTCTTT.